This TCR beta chain came from a study of blood T cell repertoires in COVID-19. Study background: From the United States, Italy and Spain came samples of acute and convalescent COVID-19.

The CDR3 runs 16 residues. Germline V gene sequence: CDR1 GTSNPN, CDR2 SVGIG (reference sequence). After removal of 0 bases from V and 2 bases from J, the junction contained 4 bases not matched to a gene. Data came from immunoSEQ multiplex PCR; TCRdb stores just in-frame clones and leaves some out. The data contain 170,000 or so clones, 75% to 80% of them singletons. The sample holds one count of this clone. The receptor comes from an older woman with acute or convalescent COVID-19. The chain couples TRBV30 to TRBJ2-6; 7 bases align to TRBD2. The source material was peripheral blood. In nucleotides, the CDR3 is TGTGCCTGGAGTGTACCCAGCGGGACTGGGGCCAACGTCCTGACTTTC. This sequence encodes CAWSVPSGTGANVLTF.